What follows are 19 T cell receptor beta chains derived from one specimen sequenced in a study of identical twins. From the 5' RACE reads, TCRdb called clonotypes with MiXCR, one entry per CDR3 protein. This sample yields about 550,000 distinct CDR3 sequences, of which about a fifth are seen a single time; 0.48% belongs to the top ten. Separately, the same data were catalogued under a study of yellow fever vaccine responses in identical twins.

Sequencing input: CD4+ T cells sorted from blood. Receptors originate from a woman aged 18-29 years in good health.

This clonotype was seen ten or more times. A junction boundary mismatches the germline segment, possibly from a read error. This chain uses TRBV12-3 or TRBV12-4 with TRBJ1-1; D remains ambiguous. CDR3 size: 13 residues. CDR3 nucleotides: TGTGCCAGCAGCTTAGCGGGGAACACTGAAGCTTTCTTT. Translating it yields CASSLAGNTEAFF.

A few counts support this clonotype. This chain links TRBV7-7 with TRBJ2-3; D remains ambiguous. V gave up 4 bases and J gave up 3 bases, with 8 bases separating them. CDR3 length: 13 amino acids. Germline V CDR1 and CDR2: SSHAT, FNYEAQ (reference sequence). CDR3 amino acids: CASSSQETDTQYF. The CDR3 region has the DNA TGTGCCAGCAGCTCCCAAGAAACAGATACGCAGTATTTT.

This clonotype has a count of ten or more. This chain connects TRBV4-1 to TRBJ2-1; no clear D. Germline assignment: CDR1 MGHRA and CDR2 YSYEKL. The CDR3 runs to 14 residues. The ends were cut back, 1 base at V and 4 bases at J, with 8 bases in the middle. The chain's CDR3 is CASSQGASYNEQFF. The CDR3 DNA follows: TGCGCCAGCAGCCAAGGGGCCAGTTACAATGAGCAGTTCTTC.

This chain uses TRBV6-5 with TRBJ1-5; D uncertain. CDR1 is MNHEY, CDR2 SVGAGI, per germline. Trimming stripped 2 bases from V and 6 bases from J, with 14 bases between. This CDR3 spans 15 amino acids. CDR3 in amino acids: CASSYVQGSGQPQHF. The CDR3 nucleotides read TGTGCCAGCAGTTACGTCCAAGGGAGTGGTCAGCCCCAGCATTTT.

The chain recombines TRBV6-5 with TRBJ1-1; weak D call: TRBD1 (5 bases). The CDR3 is 14 residues long. Germline-derived CDR1 and CDR2 are MNHEY and SVGAGI. The V end was cut by 2 bases, the J end by 3 bases, with 10 bases between. The CDR3 nucleotides are TGTGCCAGCAGTTACAAGGGGTTGGACACTGAAGCTTTCTTT. Its translation is CASSYKGLDTEAFF.

This clonotype was seen many times. V is TRBV12-3 or TRBV12-4 and J is TRBJ2-7; 11 bases align to TRBD2. The CDR3 spans 15 residues. After removal of 5 bases from V and 2 bases from J, the junction contained 5 bases not matched to a gene. The CDR3 coding sequence is TGTGCCAGCAGTGCAACTAGCGGGGGCCCCTACGAGCAGTACTTC. Translation: CASSATSGGPYEQYF.

The J gene is TRBJ2-1, the V gene TRBV6-1; D is perhaps TRBD2 (7 bases). V lost 6 bases to trimming and J lost 4 bases, with 19 bases between them. From germline, CDR1 is MNHNS and CDR2 SASEGT. There are 16 residues in the CDR3. In DNA form, the CDR3 reads TGTGCCAGCAGCCCCCGAATGGGGGGGCAATACAATGAGCAGTTCTTC. It translates to CASSPRMGGQYNEQFF.

The chain has TRBV5-1 and TRBJ2-3; TRBD1 matches 7 bases. The CDR3 runs to 19 residues. The V gene's germline CDR1 is SGHRS and CDR2 YFSETQ. The V and J ends lost 0 bases and 0 bases, in that order; junction bases with no gene match: 13. CDR3 in amino acids: CASSLAGTALPSSTDTQYF. CDR3 in DNA: TGCGCCAGCAGCTTGGCTGGGACAGCCCTGCCGTCAAGCACAGATACGCAGTATTTT.

The chain combines TRBV10-1 with TRBJ2-2, with 7 positions matching TRBD2. This CDR3 contains 17 residues. Germline lookup yields CDR1 WNHNN and CDR2 SYGVQD (reference sequence). After removal of 0 bases from V and 4 bases from J, the junction contained 8 bases not matched to a gene. CDR3 loop: CASSESGKRGITGELFF. CDR3 sequence (DNA): TGCGCCAGCAGTGAGTCGGGGAAGCGGGGTATCACCGGGGAGCTGTTTTTT.

The chain carries TRBV6-6 and TRBJ2-7; no firm D call. The germline V gene has CDR1 MNHNY and CDR2 SVGAGI (reference sequence). Trimming removed 2 bases at V and 3 bases at J, with 8 bases between. This CDR3 is built from 13 residues. CDR3 sequence reads: CASSYVPGYEQYV. Written as DNA, the CDR3 is TGTGCCAGCAGTTACGTCCCGGGCTACGAGCAGTACGTC.

The chain combines TRBV3-1 with TRBJ2-5; the match to TRBD1 covers 7 bases. The CDR3 contains 13 residues. V lost 9 bases to trimming and J lost 6 bases; unmatched junction nucleotides: 10. From germline, CDR1 is LGHDT and CDR2 YNNKEL (reference sequence). CDR3 DNA sequence: TGTGCCAGTAGCTACAGGGGTGGTAAGACCCAGTACTTC. Encoded protein: CASSYRGGKTQYF.

The CDR3 region has the DNA TGCGCCAGCAGCCCCCTATGGGAAACAGATACGCAGTATTTT. Encoded protein: CASSPLWETDTQYF. This rearrangement joins TRBV5-1 to TRBJ2-3; no reliable D call. Deletions cut 4 bases from V and 3 bases from J, with 12 bases between. This CDR3 has 14 amino acids. Germline V gene lookup returns CDR1 SGHRS and CDR2 YFSETQ.

This clonotype was observed a handful of times. The rearrangement joins TRBV7-2 to TRBJ2-5; TRBD2 aligns across 7 bases. The CDR3 length is 16 residues. Germline lookup yields CDR1 SGHTA and CDR2 FQGNSA. V gave up 1 base and J gave up 4 bases; unmatched junction bases: 9. CDR3 amino acids: CASSLDGGRVAETQYF. The CDR3 region has the DNA TGTGCCAGCAGCTTAGATGGAGGGAGGGTCGCAGAGACCCAGTACTTC. The variable domain in full, with the rest retrieved from reference TRBV7-2 and TRBJ2-5, is GAGVSQSPSNKVTEKGKDVELRCDPISGHTALYWYRQSLGQGLEFLIYFQGNSAPDKSGLPSDRFSAERTGGSVSTLTIQRTQQEDSAVYLCASSLDGGRVAETQYFGPGTRLLVL.

This clonotype showed up just a few times. The rearrangement links TRBV11-2 to TRBJ2-3; 9 positions agree with TRBD2. CDR1 is SGHAT, CDR2 FQNNGV, per germline. The CDR3 extends over 17 amino acids. V shed 5 bases, J shed 1 base, and the junction held 10 bases outside the gene matches. The CDR3 nucleotides read TGTGCCAGCAGCCCCCTCGGTTCTAGCGGGGGCACAGATACGCAGTATTTT. This encodes CASSPLGSSGGTDTQYF.

This clonotype was observed a single time. The chain joins TRBV3-1 to TRBJ2-1; TRBD2 matches at 7 bases. The length of the CDR3 is 16 residues. CDR1 is LGHDT, CDR2 YNNKEL, per germline (reference sequence). With V trimmed by 2 bases and J by 7 bases, 11 bases remained unmatched. The CDR3 region has the DNA TGTGCCAGCAGCCAACCTTTGGGCGGGAGTGATAATGAGCAGTTCTTC. As protein: CASSQPLGGSDNEQFF.

This rearrangement joins TRBV12-3 or TRBV12-4 to TRBJ2-1; D tentatively fits TRBD1 or TRBD2 (5 bases each). This CDR3 is 15 amino acids long. V was cut by 7 bases and J by 0 bases, with 13 bases left in between. This CDR3 reads CASTKVGRSYNEQFF. CDR3 in DNA: TGTGCCAGCACCAAAGTGGGACGCTCCTACAATGAGCAGTTCTTC.

This clonotype was seen a few times. This chain connects TRBV5-8 to TRBJ2-1; TRBD2 matches 8 bases. Germline CDR1 reads SGHTS; CDR2 reads YDEGEE. The CDR3 is 16 residues long. After removal of 1 base from V and 5 bases from J, the junction contained 8 bases not matched to a gene. The CDR3 loop is CASSLIPLAGNNEQFF. CDR3 DNA sequence: TGTGCCAGCAGCTTGATTCCCTTAGCGGGAAACAATGAGCAGTTCTTC. The whole variable domain, remainder taken from reference TRBV5-8 and TRBJ2-1, is EAGVTQSPTHLIKTRGQQATLRCSPISGHTSVYWYQQALGLGLQFLLWYDEGEERNRGNFPPRFSGRQFPNYSSELNVNALELEDSALYLCASSLIPLAGNNEQFFGPGTRLTVL.

V and J are TRBV6-2 or TRBV6-3 and TRBJ2-1; a possible D gene is TRBD2 (5 bases). Trimming shortened V by 4 bases and J by 9 bases, and 31 bases separated the two germline ends. CDR3 size: 19 residues. The germline CDR1 and CDR2 sequences are MNHEY and SVGEGT. The CDR3 reads CASSLFTGIEPLGSIEQFF. In nucleotides, the CDR3 is TGTGCCAGCAGTTTATTCACCGGGATAGAACCACTTGGCTCCATTGAGCAGTTCTTC.

The V gene is TRBV11-3, the J gene TRBJ2-3; the D call may be TRBD1 or TRBD2 (6 bases each). Germline CDR1 and CDR2: SGHNT and YENEEA. Trimming took 0 bases from V and 3 from J, leaving 10 bases between them. The CDR3 sequence is 15 residues long. For the CDR3, the DNA is TGTGCCAGCAGCTTAGATGGGGGGCGAACAGATACGCAGTATTTT. It encodes CASSLDGGRTDTQYF.